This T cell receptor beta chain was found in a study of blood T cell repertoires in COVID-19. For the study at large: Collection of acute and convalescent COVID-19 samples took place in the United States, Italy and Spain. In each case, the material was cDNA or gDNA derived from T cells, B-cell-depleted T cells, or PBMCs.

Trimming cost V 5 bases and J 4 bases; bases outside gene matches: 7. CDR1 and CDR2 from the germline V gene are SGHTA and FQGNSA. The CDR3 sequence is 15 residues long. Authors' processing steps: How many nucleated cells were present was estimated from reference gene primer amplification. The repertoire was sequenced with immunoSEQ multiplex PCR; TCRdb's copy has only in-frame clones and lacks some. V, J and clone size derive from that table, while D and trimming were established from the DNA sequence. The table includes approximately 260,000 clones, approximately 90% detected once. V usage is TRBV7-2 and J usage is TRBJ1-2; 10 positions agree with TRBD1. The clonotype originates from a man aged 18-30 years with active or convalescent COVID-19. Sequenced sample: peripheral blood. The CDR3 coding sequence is TGTGCCAGCAGCCTCCGGACAGGGGGTAGCTATGGCTACACCTTC. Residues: CASSLRTGGSYGYTF.